The T cell receptor (beta chain) described here comes from a study of blood T cell repertoires in COVID-19. Study-level background: The analysed material was cDNA or gDNA that came from T cells, B-cell-depleted T cells, or PBMCs.

Produced via immunoSEQ multiplex PCR; TCRdb's table is partial and in-frame only. The data contain 300,000 or so clones, over 75% of them singletons. What the recovered Cohort 3 donors had was two negative PCRs, clearance, or symptom resolution. The CDR3 spans 19 residues. Trimming shortened V by 2 bases and J by 0 bases, and 22 bases separated the two germline ends. Germline values: CDR1 SEHNR, CDR2 FQNEAQ (reference sequence). This clonotype originated in a woman aged 18-30 years who had recovered from COVID-19. The genes are TRBV7-9 and TRBJ1-1; D remains ambiguous. Sequencing was done on a sample of PBMCs or T cells enriched from blood (not recorded which). CDR3 nucleotides: TGTGCCAGCAGCTTATCCCTCCTGCGGGGAGCTCACATGAACACTGAAGCTTTCTTT. Translating gives CASSLSLLRGAHMNTEAFF.